The text below deals with one T cell receptor (beta chain). As yet, its antigen is unknown. These data belong to a study of T cell responses to AZD1222 COVID-19 vaccine. Profiled with immunoSEQ multiplex PCR; TCRdb holds only in-frame clones, not every one. The repertoire includes approximately 81,000 clones, just over 90% of them detected once, and 3.5% to 5.5% sits in the top ten. Overall study findings and caveats: Among the donors, most were white British and more were female, and clonal diversity was possibly underestimated. The study sampled repertoires only after the peak T cell response. Per reports, nearly half of all spike-specific TCRs target regions that are unmutated in variants.

The CDR3 consists of 15 residues. CDR1 and CDR2 from the germline V gene are SGDLS and YYNGEE. The V gene end was trimmed by 4 bases and the J gene end by 3 bases; junction bases not matched to a gene: 5. This clonotype originated in an adult in good health. The chain joins TRBV9 to TRBJ2-2, with 8 bases aligning to TRBD2. The specimen comprised peripheral blood, sampled on day 0 of MenACWY control vaccination. In DNA, the CDR3 is TGTGCCAGCAGCCCCGGGGGGGGGTACACCGGGGAGCTGTTTTTT. This encodes CASSPGGGYTGELFF.